Listed here are 23 T cell receptor beta chains from one sample, sequenced in a study of blood T cell repertoires in COVID-19. Only in-frame clones appear in the TCRdb table, and some are missing; sequencing was by immunoSEQ multiplex PCR. Of around 100,000 clones in the sample, roughly 85% are singletons; the top ten hold around a third. The sequencing input was peripheral blood. All receptors come from a man aged 65 to 79 with active or convalescent COVID-19.

This clone has just a few counts. The chain combines TRBV2 with TRBJ2-7; TRBD2 is a possible D gene (5 bases). CDR3 length: 18 amino acids. The germline V gene encodes CDR1 SNHLY and CDR2 FYNNEI. Trimming removed 4 bases from V and 3 bases from J, with 25 bases in between. The CDR3 loop is CASSGTSRFSLSGYEQYF. The CDR3 nucleotides read TGTGCCAGCAGTGGCACATCTCGTTTCTCCTTAAGCGGCTACGAGCAGTACTTC. Full variable domain (remainder filled in from reference TRBV2 and TRBJ2-7): EPEVTQTPSHQVTQMGQEVILRCVPISNHLYFYWYRQILGQKVEFLVSFYNNEISEKSEIFDDQFSVERPDGSNFTLKIRSTKLEDSAMYFCASSGTSRFSLSGYEQYFGPGTRLTVT.

In its sample, this clone was seen a few times. The rearrangement links TRBV4-2 to TRBJ2-3; 8 nucleotides line up with TRBD2. The germline V gene has CDR1 LGHNA and CDR2 YNFKEQ. This CDR3 has 16 residues. The V segment lost 4 bases and the J segment 3 bases; nucleotides outside the gene matches: 9. The CDR3 region has the DNA TGTGCCAGCAGCCTCGACCCCGGGAGGGGTACAGATACGCAGTATTTT. Translating gives CASSLDPGRGTDTQYF.

The chain employs TRBV30 and TRBJ2-7; TRBD2 might be the D (6 bases). The length of the CDR3 is 14 residues. V gave up 1 base and J gave up 2 bases, with 12 bases separating them. Germline values: CDR1 GTSNPN, CDR2 SVGIG (reference sequence). This CDR3 is CAWSGGGVAYEQYF. As DNA, the CDR3 is TGTGCCTGGAGTGGGGGCGGGGTTGCCTACGAGCAGTACTTC.

V is TRBV10-3 and J is TRBJ1-2; D is possibly TRBD1 (6 bases). With 2 bases removed from V and 0 bases from J, the gap between germline ends came to 7 bases. The CDR3 runs 14 residues. The V gene's germline CDR1 is ENHRY and CDR2 SYGVKD. As DNA, the CDR3 is TGTGCCATCAGTGAGCGGACAGCTAACTATGGCTACACCTTC. Translation gives CAISERTANYGYTF.

The chain has TRBV6-5 and TRBJ1-6; the match to TRBD1 covers 9 bases. This CDR3 has 15 residues. Germline V gives CDR1 MNHEY, CDR2 SVGAGI. V trimming: 2 bases; J trimming: 11 bases; junction bases outside the gene matches: 7. CDR3 DNA sequence: TGTGCCAGCAGTTACCGGGACAGGGCCTTTGCACCCCTCCACTTT. This sequence encodes CASSYRDRAFAPLHF.

The chain employs TRBV5-1 and TRBJ1-2; tentatively, D is TRBD1 (6 bases). The CDR3 consists of 14 residues. Germline CDR1 reads SGHRS; CDR2 reads YFSETQ. The V end was cut by 5 bases, the J end by 4 bases, with 15 bases between. The CDR3: CASRPYTGLYGYTF. The CDR3 nucleotides are TGCGCCAGCAGACCATATACAGGGCTCTATGGCTACACCTTC.

V usage is TRBV6-5 and J usage is TRBJ2-6; possible D gene TRBD1, 5 bases. Germline CDR1 and CDR2: MNHEY and SVGAGI. Trimming stripped 4 bases from V and 4 bases from J, with 11 bases between. This CDR3 is built from 15 residues. The CDR3 DNA reads as TGTGCCAGCAGTTCCGCAGGGCGAGGGGCCAACGTCCTGACTTTC. It is translated as CASSSAGRGANVLTF.

In its sample, this clone was seen once. The chain recombines TRBV5-4 with TRBJ2-7; 7 positions agree with TRBD1. The CDR3 sequence is 15 residues long. V was pared by 4 bases and J by 2 bases, with 9 bases of the junction left unmatched. Germline CDR1 is SGHNT and CDR2 is YYREEE (reference sequence). The DNA of the CDR3 is TGTGCCAGCAGCGCGACCGACAGGGCCCCCTACGAGCAGTACTTC. As protein: CASSATDRAPYEQYF.

This chain links TRBV6-5 with TRBJ1-1; the match to TRBD1 covers 9 bases. Germline assignment: CDR1 MNHEY and CDR2 SVGAGI. V trimming: 0 bases; J trimming: 4 bases; junction bases outside the gene matches: 6. The CDR3 has 16 residues. CDR3 loop: CASSYSGQGGGTEAFF. In nucleotides, the CDR3 is TGTGCCAGCAGTTACTCGGGACAGGGAGGAGGCACTGAAGCTTTCTTT.

This clone appeared a single time. The genes are TRBV28 and TRBJ1-6; no firm D call. The CDR3 spans 14 residues. Germline loops: CDR1 MDHEN, CDR2 SYDVKM. V lost 6 bases, J lost 7 bases, and 13 bases lay in between. As DNA, the CDR3 is TGTGCCAGCAGCCCTACAGTTCCAAATTCACCCCTCCACTTT. Amino acid sequence: CASSPTVPNSPLHF. The whole variable domain, filled in from reference TRBV28 and TRBJ1-6, reads DVKVTQSSRYLVKRTGEKVFLECVQDMDHENMFWYRQDPGLGLRLIYFSYDVKMKEKGDIPEGYSVSREKKERFSLILESASTNQTSMYLCASSPTVPNSPLHFGNGTRLTVT.

This CDR3 reads CASSPLGSYSNQPQHF. CDR3 DNA: TGTGCCAGCAGCCCCCTAGGGAGTTATAGCAATCAGCCCCAGCATTTT. This chain connects TRBV7-8 to TRBJ1-5; D call uncertain. The CDR3 has 16 amino acids. Trimming cost V 5 bases and J 0 bases, with 14 bases left between them. In germline, CDR1 is SGHVS, CDR2 FQNEAQ.

V and J are TRBV5-1 and TRBJ2-1, with D possibly matching TRBD1 (5 bases). The germline gives CDR1 SGHRS, CDR2 YFSETQ. CDR3 size: 15 residues. The germline V and J ends were trimmed by 4 bases and 6 bases, with 17 bases remaining between them. CDR3 DNA: TGCGCCAGCAGCCTCGGGCCAACCCAGGGCAATGAGCAGTTCTTC. Its protein is CASSLGPTQGNEQFF.

V usage is TRBV6-5 and J usage is TRBJ2-7, with D maybe TRBD1 (6 bases). The CDR3 totals 13 residues. In germline, CDR1 is MNHEY, CDR2 SVGAGI. V gave up 6 bases and J gave up 6 bases, with 15 bases separating them. For the CDR3, the DNA is TGTGCCAGCAGCAGGGGCGTGGGCTCCGAGCAGTACTTC. Its protein is CASSRGVGSEQYF.

The chain joins TRBV28 to TRBJ2-7; 7 bases are a match to TRBD1. CDR1 and CDR2 (germline): MDHEN, SYDVKM. The ends lost 4 bases at V and 3 bases at J; junction bases unmatched: 0. CDR3 length: 12 residues. CDR3 loop: CASSYRGYEQYF. Written as DNA, the CDR3 is TGTGCCAGCAGTTACAGGGGCTACGAGCAGTACTTC.

The J gene is TRBJ1-5, the V gene TRBV27; 8 bases are shared with TRBD1. The CDR3 has 19 amino acids. Trimming cost V 1 base and J 0 bases; bases outside gene matches: 11. The germline V gene has CDR1 MNHEY and CDR2 SMNVEV (reference sequence). In nucleotides, the CDR3 is TGTGCCAGCAGTTTATATGCCCGAGGACAGGGTCTTAGCAATCAGCCCCAGCATTTT. This sequence encodes CASSLYARGQGLSNQPQHF.

This sequence joins TRBV6-2 or TRBV6-3 and TRBJ1-2, with D perhaps matching TRBD1 (6 bases). Trimming pared 6 bases from V and 8 bases from J, leaving 13 bases between. This CDR3 region has 12 residues. The V gene's germline CDR1 is MNHEY and CDR2 SVGEGT. CDR3 in amino acids: CASSYRTAGYTF. The CDR3 nucleotides are TGTGCCAGCAGCTATAGGACAGCCGGCTACACCTTC.

The gene calls are TRBV2 and TRBJ1-1; D might be TRBD1 (5 bases). This CDR3 spans 15 amino acids. Deletions cut 5 bases from V and 0 bases from J, with 13 bases between. Per the germline V gene, CDR1 is SNHLY and CDR2 is FYNNEI. The chain's CDR3 is CASSRRTDMNTEAFF. CDR3 bases: TGTGCCAGCAGTCGTCGGACGGACATGAACACTGAAGCTTTCTTT.

Comment on this clone: Mismatch with germline at one junction end may stem from a read error. The V and J genes are TRBV9 and TRBJ2-1; D not resolved. This CDR3 region has 14 residues. Germline lookup yields CDR1 SGDLS and CDR2 YYNGEE. In nucleotides, the CDR3 is TGTGCCAGCAGCGTAGCAACTACCTATAATGAGCAGTTCTTC. This sequence encodes CASSVATTYNEQFF.

The rearrangement uses TRBV16 and TRBJ2-1, with TRBD2 matching over 9 bases. CDR1 and CDR2 from the germline V gene are KGHSY and FQNENV. The V gene end was trimmed by 0 bases and the J gene end by 10 bases; junction bases not matched to a gene: 13. CDR3 length: 17 residues. The CDR3, as DNA: TGTGCCAGCAGCCAATCCGGGTCTAGCGGGAAAACGGGGGAGCAGTTCTTC. It is translated as CASSQSGSSGKTGEQFF.

V is TRBV6-5 and J is TRBJ2-5; no firm D call. Germline values: CDR1 MNHEY, CDR2 SVGAGI. The CDR3 is 15 amino acids. V lost 0 bases and J 5 bases, leaving 13 bases between the germline ends. For the CDR3, the DNA is TGTGCCAGCAGTTACTCTGAAGCCTCGCGGGAGACCCAGTACTTC. It specifies CASSYSEASRETQYF.

This clone appeared a few times. The V gene is TRBV5-1, the J gene TRBJ2-7, with 8 bases aligning to TRBD2. V was clipped by 5 bases and J by 2 bases; unmatched bases: 6. The CDR3 has 14 amino acids. Germline CDR1 and CDR2: SGHRS and YFSETQ. Here the CDR3 DNA reads TGCGCCAGCAGGGGTGGCGGGGGGCCCTACGAGCAGTACTTC. This encodes CASRGGGGPYEQYF.

The chain couples TRBV5-6 to TRBJ1-2; D unclear. Per germline, CDR1 SGHDT and CDR2 YYEEEE. Trimming removed 4 bases from V and 5 bases from J, with 18 bases in between. This CDR3 has 15 amino acids. CDR3 sequence: CASSLWVIPRYGYTF. The CDR3 nucleotides read TGTGCCAGCAGCCTCTGGGTAATCCCGAGGTATGGCTACACCTTC.

The chain employs TRBV7-2 and TRBJ2-5; TRBD2 matches 9 bases. The junction had 9 bases not matched to a gene; V was cut back by 5 bases and J by 5 bases. The germline gives CDR1 SGHTA, CDR2 FQGNSA. The CDR3 has 15 residues. For the CDR3, the DNA is TGTGCCAGCAGCGGGGACAGCGGGAGGACGGAGACCCAGTACTTC. Protein product: CASSGDSGRTETQYF. The variable domain in full, with the rest retrieved from reference TRBV7-2 and TRBJ2-5, is GAGVSQSPSNKVTEKGKDVELRCDPISGHTALYWYRQSLGQGLEFLIYFQGNSAPDKSGLPSDRFSAERTGGSVSTLTIQRTQQEDSAVYLCASSGDSGRTETQYFGPGTRLLVL.